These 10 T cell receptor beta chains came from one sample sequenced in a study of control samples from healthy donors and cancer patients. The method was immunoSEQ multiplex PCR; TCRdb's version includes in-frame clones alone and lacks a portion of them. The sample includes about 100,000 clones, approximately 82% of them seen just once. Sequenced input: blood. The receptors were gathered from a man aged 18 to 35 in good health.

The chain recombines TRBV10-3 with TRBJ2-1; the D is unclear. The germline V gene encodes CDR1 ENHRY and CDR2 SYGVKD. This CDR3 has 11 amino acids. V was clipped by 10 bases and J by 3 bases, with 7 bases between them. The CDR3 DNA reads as TGTGCCACCCAAGGCTACAATGAGCAGTTCTTC. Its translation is CATQGYNEQFF.

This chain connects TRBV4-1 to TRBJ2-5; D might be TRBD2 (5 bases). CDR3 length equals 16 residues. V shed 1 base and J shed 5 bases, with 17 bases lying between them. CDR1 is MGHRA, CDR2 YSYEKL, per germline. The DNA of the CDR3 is TGCGCCAGCAGCCAAGTCGGGAAGGGCCATCTGGAGACCCAGTACTTC. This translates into CASSQVGKGHLETQYF.

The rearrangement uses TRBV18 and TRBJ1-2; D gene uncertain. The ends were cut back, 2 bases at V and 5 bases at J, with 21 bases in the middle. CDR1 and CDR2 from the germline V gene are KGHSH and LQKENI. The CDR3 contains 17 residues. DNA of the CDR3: TGTGCCAGCTCACCAAACGCCGGAGATCTGAAGTCATATGGCTACACCTTC. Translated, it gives CASSPNAGDLKSYGYTF. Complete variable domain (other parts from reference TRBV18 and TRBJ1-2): NAGVMQNPRHLVRRRGQEARLRCSPMKGHSHVYWYRQLPEEGLKFMVYLQKENIIDESGMPKERFSAEFPKEGPSILRIQQVVRGDSAAYFCASSPNAGDLKSYGYTFGSGTRLTVV.

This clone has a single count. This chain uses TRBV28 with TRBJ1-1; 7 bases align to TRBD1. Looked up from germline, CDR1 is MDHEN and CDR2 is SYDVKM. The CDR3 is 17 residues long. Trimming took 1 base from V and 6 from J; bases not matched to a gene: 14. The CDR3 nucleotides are TGTGCCAGCAGTTTATCCCCCACCTTACAGGGGACCCCTGAAGCTTTCTTT. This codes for CASSLSPTLQGTPEAFF.

CDR3 sequence reads: CASSELAGGKQFF. For the CDR3, the DNA is TGTGCCAGCAGTGAATTAGCGGGGGGGAAGCAGTTCTTC. This rearrangement joins TRBV6-4 to TRBJ2-1, with TRBD2 matching 11 bases. Trimming at V came to 3 bases and at J to 11 bases, leaving 3 bases not matched to a gene. There are 13 residues in the CDR3. Germline values: CDR1 MRHNA, CDR2 SNTAGT.

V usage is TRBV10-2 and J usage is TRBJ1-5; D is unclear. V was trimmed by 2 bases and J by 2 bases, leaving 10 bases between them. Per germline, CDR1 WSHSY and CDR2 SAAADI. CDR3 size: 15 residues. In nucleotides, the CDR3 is TGCGCCAGCAGTGAGGAACAGAGCGGCAATCAGCCCCAGCATTTT. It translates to CASSEEQSGNQPQHF.

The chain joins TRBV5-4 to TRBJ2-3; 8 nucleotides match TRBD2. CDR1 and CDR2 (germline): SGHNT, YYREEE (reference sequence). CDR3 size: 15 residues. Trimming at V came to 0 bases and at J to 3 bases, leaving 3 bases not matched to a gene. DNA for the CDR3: TGTGCCAGCAGCTTGGTGGCGGGGGGAACAGATACGCAGTATTTT. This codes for CASSLVAGGTDTQYF.

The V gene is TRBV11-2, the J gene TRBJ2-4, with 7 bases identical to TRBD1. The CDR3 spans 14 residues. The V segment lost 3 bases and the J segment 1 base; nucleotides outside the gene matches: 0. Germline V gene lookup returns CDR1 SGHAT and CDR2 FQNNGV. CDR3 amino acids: CASSLTGAKNIQYF. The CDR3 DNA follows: TGTGCCAGCAGCTTGACAGGGGCCAAAAACATTCAGTACTTC.

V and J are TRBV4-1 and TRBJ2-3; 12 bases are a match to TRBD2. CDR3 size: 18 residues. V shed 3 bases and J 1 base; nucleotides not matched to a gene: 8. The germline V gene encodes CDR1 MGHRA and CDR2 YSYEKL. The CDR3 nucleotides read TGCGCCAGCAGCCACCGGTCGACTAGCGGGGGAGGCACAGATACGCAGTATTTT. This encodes CASSHRSTSGGGTDTQYF.

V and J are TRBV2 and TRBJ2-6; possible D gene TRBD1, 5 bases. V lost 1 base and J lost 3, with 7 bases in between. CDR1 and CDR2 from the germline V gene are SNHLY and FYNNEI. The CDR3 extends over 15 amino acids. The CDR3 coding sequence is TGTGCCAGCAGTGAAGGACAGTATGGGGCCAACGTCCTGACTTTC. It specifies CASSEGQYGANVLTF.